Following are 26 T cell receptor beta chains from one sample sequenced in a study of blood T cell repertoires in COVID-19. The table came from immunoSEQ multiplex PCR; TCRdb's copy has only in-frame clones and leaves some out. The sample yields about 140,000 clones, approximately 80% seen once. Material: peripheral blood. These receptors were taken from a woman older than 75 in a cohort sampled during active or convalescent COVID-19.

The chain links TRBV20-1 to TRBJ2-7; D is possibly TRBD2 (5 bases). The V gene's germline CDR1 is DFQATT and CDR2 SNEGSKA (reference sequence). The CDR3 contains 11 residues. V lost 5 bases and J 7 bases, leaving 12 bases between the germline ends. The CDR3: CSAGVASEQYV. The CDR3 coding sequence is TGCAGTGCTGGGGTAGCGAGTGAGCAGTACGTC.

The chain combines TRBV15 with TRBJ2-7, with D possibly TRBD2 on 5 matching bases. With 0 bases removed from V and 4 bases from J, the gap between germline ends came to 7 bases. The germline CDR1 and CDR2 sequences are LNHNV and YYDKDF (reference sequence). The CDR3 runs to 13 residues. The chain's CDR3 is CATSREPGYEQYV. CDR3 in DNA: TGTGCCACCAGCAGAGAACCGGGGTACGAGCAGTACGTC.

The CDR3, as DNA: TGTGCCAGCAGCTTAGCAGGGACTCCCGCCACCGGGGAGCTGTTTTTT. It codes for CASSLAGTPATGELFF. The chain has TRBV7-2 and TRBJ2-2, with a tentative D call TRBD2 (6 bases). Per germline, CDR1 SGHTA and CDR2 FQGNSA. This CDR3 contains 16 residues. V was shortened by 0 bases and J by 4 bases, with 12 bases between the two germline ends.

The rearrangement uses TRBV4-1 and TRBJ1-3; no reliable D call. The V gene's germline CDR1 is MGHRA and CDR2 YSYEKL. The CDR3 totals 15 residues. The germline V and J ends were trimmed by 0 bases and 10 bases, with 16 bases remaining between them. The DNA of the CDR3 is TGCGCCAGCAGCCAAGATGAAGTCCCGCGAGAAACCATATATTTT. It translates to CASSQDEVPRETIYF.

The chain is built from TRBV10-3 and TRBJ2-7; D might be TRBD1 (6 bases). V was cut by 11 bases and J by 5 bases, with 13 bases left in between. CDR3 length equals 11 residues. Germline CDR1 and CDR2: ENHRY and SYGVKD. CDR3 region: CAPEAGDEQYF. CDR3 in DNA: TGTGCCCCCGAGGCAGGGGACGAGCAGTACTTC.

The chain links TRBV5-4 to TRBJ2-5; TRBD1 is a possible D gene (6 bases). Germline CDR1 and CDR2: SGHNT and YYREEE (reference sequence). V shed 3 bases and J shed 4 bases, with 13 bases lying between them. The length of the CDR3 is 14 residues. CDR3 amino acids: CASSSSGVRETQYF. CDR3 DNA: TGTGCCAGCAGCTCATCAGGGGTACGAGAGACCCAGTACTTC.

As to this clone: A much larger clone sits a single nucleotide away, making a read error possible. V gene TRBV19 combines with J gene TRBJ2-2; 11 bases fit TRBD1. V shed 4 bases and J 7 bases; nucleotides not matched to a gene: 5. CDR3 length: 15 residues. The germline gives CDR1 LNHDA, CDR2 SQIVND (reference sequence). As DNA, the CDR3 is TGTGCCAGTAGTACGGGACAGGGGGGGGTCGGGGAGCTGTTTTTT. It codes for CASSTGQGGVGELFF.

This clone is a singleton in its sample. The CDR3 DNA reads TGTGCCAGCAGTCTCGGTCCCGAGCAGTACGTC. Amino acids: CASSLGPEQYV. This rearrangement joins TRBV6-2 or TRBV6-3 to TRBJ2-7; unclear D gene. The germline V gene has CDR1 MNHEY and CDR2 SVGEGT. There are 11 residues in the CDR3. Trimming shortened V by 5 bases and J by 6 bases, and 8 bases separated the two germline ends.

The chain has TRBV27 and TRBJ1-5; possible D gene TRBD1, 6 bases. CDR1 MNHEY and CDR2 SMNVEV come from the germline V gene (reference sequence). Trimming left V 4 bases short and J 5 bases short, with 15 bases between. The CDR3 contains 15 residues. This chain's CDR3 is CASSSTNYRDQPQHF. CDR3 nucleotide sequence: TGTGCCAGCAGTTCGACTAATTACAGGGATCAGCCCCAGCATTTT.

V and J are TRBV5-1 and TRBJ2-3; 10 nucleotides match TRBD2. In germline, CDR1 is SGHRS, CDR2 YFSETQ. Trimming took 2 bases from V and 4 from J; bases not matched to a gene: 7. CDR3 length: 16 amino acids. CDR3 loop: CASSLTPSGGSDTQYF. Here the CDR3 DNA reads TGCGCCAGCAGCTTAACCCCTAGCGGGGGCTCAGATACGCAGTATTTT.

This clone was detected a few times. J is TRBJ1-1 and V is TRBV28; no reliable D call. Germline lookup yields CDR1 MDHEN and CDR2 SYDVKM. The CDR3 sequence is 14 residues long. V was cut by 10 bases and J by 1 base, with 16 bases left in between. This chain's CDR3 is CAIVGYGRNTEAFF. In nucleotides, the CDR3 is TGTGCCATCGTGGGTTATGGGAGGAACACTGAAGCTTTCTTT.

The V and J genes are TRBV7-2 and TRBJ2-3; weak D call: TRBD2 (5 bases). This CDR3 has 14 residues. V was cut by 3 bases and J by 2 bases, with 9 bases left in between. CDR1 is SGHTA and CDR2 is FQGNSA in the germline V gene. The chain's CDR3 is CASSLGGFTDTQYF. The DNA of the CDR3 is TGTGCCAGCAGCTTGGGCGGGTTCACAGATACGCAGTATTTT.

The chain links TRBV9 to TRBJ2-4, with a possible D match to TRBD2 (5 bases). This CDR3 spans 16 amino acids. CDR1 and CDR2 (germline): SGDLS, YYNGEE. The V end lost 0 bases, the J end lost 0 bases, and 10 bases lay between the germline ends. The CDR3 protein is CASSVGLALAKNIQYF. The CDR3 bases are TGTGCCAGCAGCGTAGGGCTAGCTTTAGCCAAAAACATTCAGTACTTC.

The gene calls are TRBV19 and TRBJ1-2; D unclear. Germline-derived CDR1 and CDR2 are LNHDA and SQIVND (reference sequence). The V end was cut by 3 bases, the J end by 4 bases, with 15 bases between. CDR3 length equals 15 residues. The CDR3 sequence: CASSIDSVKSYGYTF. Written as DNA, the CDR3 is TGTGCCAGTAGTATCGATTCTGTGAAGAGCTATGGCTACACCTTC.

The CDR3 spells CATSNRRLVDQPQHF. The CDR3 DNA reads TGTGCCACCAGCAATCGTAGACTGGTAGATCAGCCCCAGCATTTT. The chain employs TRBV15 and TRBJ1-5; D call uncertain. CDR3 length equals 15 residues. Per the germline V gene, CDR1 is LNHNV and CDR2 is YYDKDF (reference sequence). The germline V and J ends were trimmed by 4 bases and 5 bases, with 15 bases remaining between them.

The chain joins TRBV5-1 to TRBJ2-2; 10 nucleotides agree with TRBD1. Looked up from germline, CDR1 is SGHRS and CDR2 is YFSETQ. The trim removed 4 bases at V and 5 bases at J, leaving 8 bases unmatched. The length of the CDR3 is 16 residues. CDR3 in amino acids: CASSPAGTGVTGELFF. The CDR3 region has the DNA TGCGCCAGCAGCCCAGCCGGGACAGGGGTTACCGGGGAGCTGTTTTTT.

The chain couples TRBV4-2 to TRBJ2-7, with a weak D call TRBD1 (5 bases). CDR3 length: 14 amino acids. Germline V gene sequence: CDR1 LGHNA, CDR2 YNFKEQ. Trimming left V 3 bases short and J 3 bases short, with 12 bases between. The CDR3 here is CASSHGPGRYEQYF. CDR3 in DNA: TGTGCCAGCAGCCATGGCCCAGGGCGCTACGAGCAGTACTTC.

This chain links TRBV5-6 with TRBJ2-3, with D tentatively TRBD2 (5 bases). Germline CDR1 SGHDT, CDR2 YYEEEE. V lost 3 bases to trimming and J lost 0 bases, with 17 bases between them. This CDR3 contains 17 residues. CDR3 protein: CASSYMRVTPSTDTQYF. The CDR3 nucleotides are TGTGCCAGCAGCTACATGAGGGTCACCCCCAGCACAGATACGCAGTATTTT.

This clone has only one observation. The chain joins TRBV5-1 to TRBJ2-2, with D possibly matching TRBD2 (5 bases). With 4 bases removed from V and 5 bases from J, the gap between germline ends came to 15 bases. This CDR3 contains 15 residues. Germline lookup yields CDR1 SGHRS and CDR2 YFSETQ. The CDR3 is CASSNAGPGTGELFF. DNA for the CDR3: TGCGCCAGCAGCAACGCGGGCCCAGGAACCGGGGAGCTGTTTTTT.

The chain's CDR3 is CASSLPRSGQGSSREQFF. DNA of the CDR3: TGCGCCAGCAGCTTGCCCAGATCGGGACAGGGGAGTAGTCGGGAGCAGTTCTTC. The J gene is TRBJ2-1, the V gene TRBV5-1; 10 bases match TRBD1. Germline assignment: CDR1 SGHRS and CDR2 YFSETQ. V shed 1 base and J 10 bases; nucleotides not matched to a gene: 17. CDR3 length: 18 residues.

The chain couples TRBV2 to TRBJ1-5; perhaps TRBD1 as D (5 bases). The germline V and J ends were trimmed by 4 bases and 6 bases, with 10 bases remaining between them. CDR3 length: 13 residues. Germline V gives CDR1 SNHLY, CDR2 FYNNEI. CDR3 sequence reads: CASSVQAVQPQHF. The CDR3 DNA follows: TGTGCCAGCAGTGTACAGGCGGTTCAGCCCCAGCATTTT.

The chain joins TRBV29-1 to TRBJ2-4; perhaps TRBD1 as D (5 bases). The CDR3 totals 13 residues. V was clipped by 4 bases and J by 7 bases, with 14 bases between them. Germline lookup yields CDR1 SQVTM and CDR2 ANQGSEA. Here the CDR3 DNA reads TGCAGCGTTGGTGGGGCGGATGCGAACATTCAGTACTTC. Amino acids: CSVGGADANIQYF.

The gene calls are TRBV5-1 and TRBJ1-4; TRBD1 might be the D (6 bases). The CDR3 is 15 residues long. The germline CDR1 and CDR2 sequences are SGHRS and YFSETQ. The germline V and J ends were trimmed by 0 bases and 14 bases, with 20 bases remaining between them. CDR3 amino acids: CASSLGGQFGTVLFF. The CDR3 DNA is TGCGCCAGCAGCTTGGGTGGACAGTTTGGAACGGTCCTGTTTTTT.

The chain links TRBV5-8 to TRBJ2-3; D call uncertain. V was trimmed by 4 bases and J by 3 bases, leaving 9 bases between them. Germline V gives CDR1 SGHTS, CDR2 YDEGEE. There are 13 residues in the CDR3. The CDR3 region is CASSPLETDTQYF. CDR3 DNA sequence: TGTGCCAGCAGCCCCCTGGAGACAGATACGCAGTATTTT.

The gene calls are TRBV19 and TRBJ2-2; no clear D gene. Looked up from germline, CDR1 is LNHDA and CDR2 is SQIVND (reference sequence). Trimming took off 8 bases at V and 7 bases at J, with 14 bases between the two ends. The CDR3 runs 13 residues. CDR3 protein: CASSYGSGGELFF. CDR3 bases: TGTGCCAGTTCCTACGGGTCGGGCGGGGAGCTGTTTTTT.

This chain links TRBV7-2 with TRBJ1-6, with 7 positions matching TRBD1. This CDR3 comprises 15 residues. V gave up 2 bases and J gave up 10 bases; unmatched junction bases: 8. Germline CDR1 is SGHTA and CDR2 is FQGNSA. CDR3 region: CASSLPTGAWSPLHF. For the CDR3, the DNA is TGTGCCAGCAGCTTACCAACAGGGGCATGGTCACCCCTCCACTTT.